This passage covers 17 T cell receptor beta chains from one sample sequenced in a study of T-cell reconstitution after alpha-beta-depleted transplantation in children. Using unique molecular identifiers, the investigators prepared the TCRbeta library. TCRdb independently ran MiXCR on the PCR reads; one entry per CDR3 protein. The table shows 450,000 to 550,000 distinct CDR3 sequences, with about an eighth occurring only once. Sequencing was performed on PBMCs, mostly from graft donor cells, taken 180 days after TCRalphabeta/CD19-depleted stem cell transplant. The source of these receptors is a female patient under 10 years old who had a stem cell transplant for aplastic anemia, so the T cells may come from the graft donor.

This clonotype was observed a handful of times. The chain has TRBV18 and TRBJ2-1; 10 positions agree with TRBD2. V was clipped by 2 bases and J by 0 bases; unmatched bases: 4. Per the germline V gene, CDR1 is KGHSH and CDR2 is LQKENI. The CDR3 sequence is 17 residues long. CDR3 nucleotide sequence: TGTGCCAGCTCACCAGGGACTAGCGCCAGCTCCTACAATGAGCAGTTCTTC. Residues: CASSPGTSASSYNEQFF.

The chain joins TRBV7-2 to TRBJ2-3; D might be TRBD2 (5 bases). The ends were cut back, 5 bases at V and 1 base at J, with 10 bases in the middle. Germline V gene sequence: CDR1 SGHTA, CDR2 FQGNSA. This CDR3 is built from 14 residues. CDR3 amino acids: CASSPGVGTDTQYF. CDR3 DNA: TGTGCCAGCAGCCCCGGGGTCGGCACAGATACGCAGTATTTT.

The chain is built from TRBV24-1 and TRBJ2-3; D not resolved. Germline assignment: CDR1 KGHDR and CDR2 SFDVKD. Deletions cut 2 bases from V and 10 bases from J, with 12 bases between. This CDR3 region has 13 residues. The CDR3 reads CATSDSPLIAQYF. The CDR3, as DNA: TGTGCCACCAGTGATTCGCCCCTAATCGCGCAGTATTTT.

This clonotype has more than one count but fewer than ten. V usage is TRBV14 and J usage is TRBJ2-1; D remains unclear. The V and J ends lost 1 base and 1 base respectively, with 11 bases between them. This CDR3 has 16 residues. The germline CDR1 and CDR2 sequences are SGHDN and FVKESK. Here the CDR3 reads CASSQAVGRSYNEQFF. In DNA, the CDR3 is TGTGCCAGCAGCCAAGCCGTGGGTAGGTCCTACAATGAGCAGTTCTTC.

This clonotype appeared a few times. V is TRBV5-1 and J is TRBJ2-7; D not resolved. This CDR3 comprises 14 residues. Trimming shortened V by 1 base and J by 3 bases, and 11 bases separated the two germline ends. Per the germline V gene, CDR1 is SGHRS and CDR2 is YFSETQ. The CDR3 DNA is TGCGCCAGCAGCTTGTGCTGGCAACGCTACGAGCAGTACTTC. Its translation: CASSLCWQRYEQYF.

V gene TRBV20-1 combines with J gene TRBJ1-1; D not certain. This CDR3 spans 12 amino acids. CDR1 is DFQATT and CDR2 is SNEGSKA in the germline V gene (reference sequence). The V end was cut by 6 bases, the J end by 2 bases, with 10 bases between. The CDR3 nucleotides are TGCAGTGCCCGAGACGTAAACACTGAAGCTTTCTTT. Its protein product is CSARDVNTEAFF.

The chain joins TRBV5-6 to TRBJ1-5; 7 nucleotides match TRBD1. The V gene's germline CDR1 is SGHDT and CDR2 YYEEEE. The CDR3 is made up of 16 amino acids. J was trimmed by 5 bases and V by 4 bases; bases with no gene match: 12. CDR3 nucleotide sequence: TGTGCCAGCAGCCTGGGGTCAGCAGGGGGAGATCAGCCCCAGCATTTT. It translates to CASSLGSAGGDQPQHF.

This clonotype was detected many times. The chain has TRBV5-1 and TRBJ2-3; 8 nucleotides agree with TRBD2. CDR3 length: 15 amino acids. The germline CDR1 and CDR2 sequences are SGHRS and YFSETQ. V shed 2 bases and J 3 bases; nucleotides not matched to a gene: 5. CDR3 coding DNA: TGCGCCAGCAGCTTAACAGCGGGAGAGACAGATACGCAGTATTTT. It translates to CASSLTAGETDTQYF.

This chain uses TRBV3-1 with TRBJ2-7, with unresolved D. The germline V gene encodes CDR1 LGHDT and CDR2 YNNKEL (reference sequence). The CDR3 contains 15 residues. V was shortened by 10 bases and J by 2 bases, with 21 bases between the two germline ends. As DNA, the CDR3 is TGTGCCACCTCCCCTATGGACGCTCGACCCTACGAGCAGTACTTC. Its translation: CATSPMDARPYEQYF.

The chain employs TRBV6-1 and TRBJ2-1, with D possibly called TRBD1 or TRBD2 (5 bases each). Germline V gene data show CDR1 as MNHNS and CDR2 as SASEGT. The germline V and J ends were trimmed by 7 bases and 1 base, with 11 bases remaining between them. CDR3 size: 14 residues. The CDR3 spells CASKSEGSYNEQFF. In DNA form, the CDR3 reads TGTGCCAGCAAGTCCGAGGGGTCCTACAATGAGCAGTTCTTC.

This chain links TRBV12-3 or TRBV12-4 with TRBJ2-7; 8 bases align to TRBD1. This CDR3 spans 18 amino acids. The ends lost 3 bases at V and 2 bases at J; junction bases unmatched: 15. This CDR3 reads CASSLTQTRQGPTYEQYF. As DNA, the CDR3 is TGTGCCAGCAGTTTGACCCAAACCAGACAGGGGCCGACCTACGAGCAGTACTTC.

This clonotype was counted at least ten times. J is TRBJ2-5 and V is TRBV29-1; D perhaps matches TRBD2 (5 bases). V was shortened by 3 bases and J by 5 bases, with 10 bases between the two germline ends. CDR3 length equals 12 residues. Germline V CDR1 and CDR2: SQVTM, ANQGSEA. The CDR3 region has the DNA TGCAGCGTTGAGAGGGTGGGGGAGACCCAGTACTTC. Residues: CSVERVGETQYF. The whole variable domain, remainder taken from reference TRBV29-1 and TRBJ2-5, is SAVISQKPSRDICQRGTSLTIQCQVDSQVTMMFWYRQQPGQSLTLIATANQGSEATYESGFVIDKFPISRPNLTFSTLTVSNMSPEDSSIYLCSVERVGETQYFGPGTRLLVL.

The rearrangement links TRBV27 to TRBJ2-7; 7 nucleotides agree with TRBD2. Trimming took 7 bases from V and 3 from J; bases not matched to a gene: 9. This CDR3 has 14 residues. CDR1 is MNHEY and CDR2 is SMNVEV in the germline V gene (reference sequence). The CDR3 DNA follows: TGTGCCAGCATGGGCGGGAGCAAAGACTACGAGCAGTACTTC. Encoded protein: CASMGGSKDYEQYF.

This clonotype has only a few counts. V usage is TRBV6-2 or TRBV6-3 and J usage is TRBJ1-2; unclear D gene. Trimming cost V 2 bases and J 5 bases, with 6 bases left between them. Per the germline V gene, CDR1 is MNHEY and CDR2 is SVGEGT. CDR3 length equals 12 residues. CDR3 nucleotides: TGTGCCAGCAGTTACATGGCTTATGGCTACACCTTC. It yields the protein CASSYMAYGYTF.

A note on this clonotype: Just one base apart from a much larger clone, this may be a read error. This rearrangement joins TRBV12-3 or TRBV12-4 to TRBJ2-2; D uncertain. Trimming took off 7 bases at V and 6 bases at J, with 12 bases between the two ends. The CDR3 runs to 13 residues. The CDR3 DNA follows: TGTGCCAGCATCGGATCAAACCCCGGGGAGCTGTTTTTT. This sequence encodes CASIGSNPGELFF.

This chain links TRBV7-9 with TRBJ1-5; D is undetermined. V was pared by 5 bases and J by 5 bases, with 7 bases between. Germline lookup yields CDR1 SEHNR and CDR2 FQNEAQ (reference sequence). The CDR3 totals 12 residues. The CDR3 DNA reads as TGTGCCAGCAGCCGTATAGATCAGCCCCAGCATTTT. The encoded protein is CASSRIDQPQHF.

A few counts support this clonotype. This chain joins TRBV27 and TRBJ2-7; D unresolved. V gave up 2 bases and J gave up 3 bases, with 20 bases separating them. CDR1 and CDR2 from the germline V gene are MNHEY and SMNVEV (reference sequence). The length of the CDR3 is 17 residues. The CDR3 DNA sequence: TGTGCCAGCAGTTTAAGATGGCAGCCCCGGCCCCTCTACGAGCAGTACTTC. Translation gives CASSLRWQPRPLYEQYF.